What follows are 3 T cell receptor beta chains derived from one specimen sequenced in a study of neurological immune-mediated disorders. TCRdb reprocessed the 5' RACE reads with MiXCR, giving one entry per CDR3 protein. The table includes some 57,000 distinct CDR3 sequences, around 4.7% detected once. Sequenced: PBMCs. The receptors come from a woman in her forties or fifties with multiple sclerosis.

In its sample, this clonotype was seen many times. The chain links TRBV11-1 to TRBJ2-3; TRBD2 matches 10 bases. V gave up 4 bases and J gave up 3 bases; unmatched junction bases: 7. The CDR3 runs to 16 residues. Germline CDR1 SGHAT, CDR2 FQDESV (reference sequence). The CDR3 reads CASSYLAGGRTDTQYF. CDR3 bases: TGTGCCAGCAGCTACTTAGCGGGGGGTCGTACAGATACGCAGTATTTT.

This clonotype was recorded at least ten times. The CDR3: CSMWAQETQYF. CDR3 in DNA: TGCAGTATGTGGGCCCAAGAGACCCAGTACTTC. The chain combines TRBV20-1 with TRBJ2-5; D ambiguous. The V end lost 8 bases, the J end lost 1 base, and 8 bases lay between the germline ends. This CDR3 region has 11 residues. Germline values: CDR1 DFQATT, CDR2 SNEGSKA (reference sequence).

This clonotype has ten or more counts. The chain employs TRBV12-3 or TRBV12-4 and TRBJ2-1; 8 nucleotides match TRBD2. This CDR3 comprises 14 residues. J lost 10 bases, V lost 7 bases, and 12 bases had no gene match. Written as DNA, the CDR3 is TGTGCCAGCACCTCCCAGGGCGGGGGGCAAGAGCAGTTCTTC. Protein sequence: CASTSQGGGQEQFF.